Below, 30 T cell receptor beta chains from the same sample are listed, as sequenced in a study of OX40 agonist ivuxolimab in advanced cancers. The method was the immunoSEQ multiplex PCR assay. TCRdb holds this immuneACCESS table with in-frame rearrangements only. Some clones are missing; in checked studies, unresolved V genes explain under half, and the rest has no known cause. Present in this sample are roughly 66,000 clones, around 86% of which were seen just once. 2% to 2.5% of the sample belongs to the ten largest clones. Sequences were derived from CD4+ or CD8+ T cells sorted from blood, sampled in a trial of the OX40 agonist ivuxolimab. Receptors were obtained from an adult with an advanced solid tumor such as melanoma, head and neck, liver or kidney cancer.

The rearrangement joins TRBV5-4 to TRBJ2-7, with 7 bases matching TRBD2. CDR1 and CDR2 (germline): SGHNT, YYREEE (reference sequence). J gave up 1 base and V 4 bases, and 11 bases lay outside the gene matches. This CDR3 has 16 residues. The CDR3 sequence: CASSPDSGSLSYEQYF. The CDR3 DNA reads as TGTGCCAGCAGCCCGGATAGCGGGTCCCTATCCTACGAGCAGTACTTC. Supplemented by reference TRBV5-4 and TRBJ2-7, the full variable domain reads ETGVTQSPTHLIKTRGQQVTLRCSSQSGHNTVSWYQQALGQGPQFIFQYYREEENGRGNFPPRFSGLQFPNYSSELNVNALELDDSALYLCASSPDSGSLSYEQYFGPGTRLTVT.

The chain carries TRBV5-4 and TRBJ2-7; 11 bases map to TRBD1. CDR1 SGHNT and CDR2 YYREEE come from the germline V gene (reference sequence). Trimming cost V 5 bases and J 4 bases; bases outside gene matches: 8. The CDR3 is made up of 15 amino acids. CDR3 protein: CASSFRDRGFYEQYF. DNA for the CDR3: TGTGCCAGCAGTTTCCGGGACAGGGGGTTTTACGAGCAGTACTTC.

The sample holds a few counts of this clone. The chain links TRBV7-2 to TRBJ2-2; TRBD2 matches at 11 bases. In germline, CDR1 is SGHTA, CDR2 FQGNSA. Trimming cost V 0 bases and J 4 bases; bases outside gene matches: 4. The CDR3 loop spans 17 amino acids. CDR3 coding DNA: TGTGCCAGCAGCTTAGCAGGGACTAGCGGCTTCACCGGGGAGCTGTTTTTT. It codes for CASSLAGTSGFTGELFF.

For this clone: A junction boundary mismatches the germline segment, possibly from a read error. The CDR3 reads CASGGGLSEAQYF. CDR3 bases: TGTGCCAGTGGGGGGGGCCTTTCAGAGGCCCAGTACTTC. The V call is TRBV19, the J call TRBJ2-5; weak D call: TRBD2 (7 bases). The CDR3 spans 13 residues. Germline CDR1 reads LNHDA; CDR2 reads SQIVND (reference sequence).

This sequence joins TRBV9 and TRBJ1-6; weak D call: TRBD1 (6 bases). Between the trimmed V and J ends, which lost 3 bases and 7 bases, there was a span of 17 bases. This CDR3 comprises 16 residues. Germline assignment: CDR1 SGDLS and CDR2 YYNGEE. The CDR3 DNA reads TGTGCCAGCAGCGCTCGCCCTGGACAGTTAAATTCACCCCTCCACTTT. As protein: CASSARPGQLNSPLHF.

This chain joins TRBV11-1 and TRBJ2-7, with 11 bases fitting TRBD1. V gave up 5 bases and J gave up 0 bases; unmatched junction bases: 3. The germline gives CDR1 SGHAT, CDR2 FQDESV (reference sequence). This CDR3 is 15 amino acids long. The CDR3 reads CASSPGTGGSYEQYF. Here the CDR3 DNA reads TGTGCCAGCAGCCCTGGGACAGGGGGCTCCTACGAGCAGTACTTC.

In this sample, this clone turned up once. V is TRBV19 and J is TRBJ2-1; TRBD1 agrees at 10 bases. This CDR3 contains 15 residues. The ends lost 5 bases at V and 2 bases at J; junction bases unmatched: 3. CDR1 is LNHDA, CDR2 SQIVND, per germline (reference sequence). DNA of the CDR3: TGTGCCAGTAGTCTCGGACAGGGGGCCTACAATGAGCAGTTCTTC. Its protein is CASSLGQGAYNEQFF. The variable domain in full, with the rest retrieved from reference TRBV19 and TRBJ2-1, is DGGITQSPKYLFRKEGQNVTLSCEQNLNHDAMYWYRQDPGQGLRLIYYSQIVNDFQKGDIAEGYSVSREKKESFPLTVTSAQKNPTAFYLCASSLGQGAYNEQFFGPGTRLTVL.

The chain uses TRBV7-2 and TRBJ1-1; a weak D match, TRBD1 (5 bases). The CDR3 loop spans 14 amino acids. From germline, CDR1 is SGHTA and CDR2 FQGNSA. The V and J ends lost 6 bases and 7 bases respectively, with 18 bases between them. The CDR3 bases are TGTGCCAGCAGTCTTGGGGCCCTTTCCAGTGAAGCTTTCTTT. Translating it yields CASSLGALSSEAFF.

This chain links TRBV25-1 with TRBJ2-6; D possibly corresponds to TRBD2 (7 bases). V was trimmed by 6 bases and J by 5 bases, leaving 14 bases between them. This CDR3 is built from 15 residues. Germline V gives CDR1 MGHDK, CDR2 SYGVNS. CDR3 in DNA: TGTGCCAGCAGCGGGGGGCAGGGCTGGGCCAACGTCCTGACTTTC. Translating it yields CASSGGQGWANVLTF.

V gene TRBV11-3 combines with J gene TRBJ2-3; 10 bases fit TRBD2. With 5 bases clipped from V and 6 bases from J, the junction kept 8 bases outside the gene matches. In germline, CDR1 is SGHNT, CDR2 YENEEA. There are 15 residues in the CDR3. CDR3 sequence reads: CASSQGLAPRDTQYF. The CDR3, as DNA: TGTGCCAGCAGCCAGGGACTAGCGCCTCGGGATACGCAGTATTTT.

The chain combines TRBV7-2 with TRBJ1-2, with D tentatively TRBD1 (6 bases). The CDR3 totals 14 residues. V lost 0 bases, J lost 4 bases, and 9 bases lay in between. CDR1 SGHTA and CDR2 FQGNSA come from the germline V gene. DNA of the CDR3: TGTGCCAGCAGCTTAGCCGGACAGCCCTATGGCTACACCTTC. Translated: CASSLAGQPYGYTF.

The V gene is TRBV19, the J gene TRBJ1-3; D perhaps matches TRBD1 (5 bases). The CDR3 is made up of 16 amino acids. CDR1 and CDR2 from the germline V gene are LNHDA and SQIVND (reference sequence). Trimming took off 3 bases at V and 0 bases at J, with 12 bases between the two ends. The CDR3 here is CASSIFLGGSGNTIYF. In DNA form, the CDR3 reads TGTGCCAGTAGTATTTTTTTGGGGGGCTCTGGAAACACCATATATTTT.

The chain recombines TRBV10-1 with TRBJ2-3, with TRBD2 identical over 7 bases. The CDR3 extends over 14 amino acids. The V gene's germline CDR1 is WNHNN and CDR2 SYGVQD (reference sequence). With V trimmed by 7 bases and J by 4 bases, 8 bases remained unmatched. CDR3 in amino acids: CASTTSDRADTQYF. The CDR3 region has the DNA TGCGCCAGCACTACTAGCGATCGAGCAGATACGCAGTATTTT.

This clone has just one count. This chain joins TRBV11-2 and TRBJ2-1, with 16 bases fitting TRBD2. Per germline, CDR1 SGHAT and CDR2 FQNNGV. CDR3 length: 14 residues. The V segment lost 6 bases and the J segment 7 bases; nucleotides outside the gene matches: 0. The CDR3 protein is CASRGLAGGNEQFF. The CDR3, as DNA: TGTGCCAGCAGGGGACTAGCGGGAGGGAATGAGCAGTTCTTC.

The chain couples TRBV19 to TRBJ2-1; TRBD1 is a possible D gene (6 bases). This CDR3 is built from 10 residues. V was clipped by 5 bases and J by 10 bases, with 6 bases between them. The germline gives CDR1 LNHDA, CDR2 SQIVND (reference sequence). The CDR3 coding sequence is TGTGCCAGTAGTGGGACAGAGCAGTTCTTC. It codes for CASSGTEQFF.

This clone was seen a single time. The chain couples TRBV7-8 to TRBJ1-5; D is unresolved. The CDR3 sequence is 13 residues long. With 2 bases removed from V and 1 base from J, the gap between germline ends came to 3 bases. Germline assignment: CDR1 SGHVS and CDR2 FQNEAQ. CDR3 residues: CASSLSSNQPQHF. The DNA of the CDR3 is TGTGCCAGCAGCTTATCCAGCAATCAGCCCCAGCATTTT.

V and J are TRBV19 and TRBJ1-5; D uncertain. This CDR3 spans 16 amino acids. Trimming cost V 3 bases and J 5 bases, with 17 bases left between them. CDR1 and CDR2 (germline): LNHDA, SQIVND (reference sequence). CDR3 in DNA: TGTGCCAGTAGTATTTTTCAGGACTCCAAGGATCAGCCCCAGCATTTT. Its translation is CASSIFQDSKDQPQHF. Full variable domain (missing parts from reference TRBV19 and TRBJ1-5): DGGITQSPKYLFRKEGQNVTLSCEQNLNHDAMYWYRQDPGQGLRLIYYSQIVNDFQKGDIAEGYSVSREKKESFPLTVTSAQKNPTAFYLCASSIFQDSKDQPQHFGDGTRLSIL.

V gene TRBV2 combines with J gene TRBJ1-6; D unresolved. Germline-derived CDR1 and CDR2 are SNHLY and FYNNEI. V was pared by 4 bases and J by 7 bases, with 5 bases between. The CDR3 covers 12 residues. This CDR3 reads CASSVGNSPLHF. The CDR3 DNA follows: TGTGCCAGCAGTGTCGGCAATTCACCCCTCCACTTT.

The sample holds one count of this clone. This CDR3 is CASSVTGEGWTEAFF. DNA for the CDR3: TGTGCCAGCAGCGTGACAGGGGAAGGGTGGACTGAAGCTTTCTTT. The V and J genes are TRBV7-8 and TRBJ1-1; 8 bases line up with TRBD1. This CDR3 is 15 amino acids long. Germline CDR1 and CDR2: SGHVS and FQNEAQ. J gave up 5 bases and V 5 bases, and 10 bases lay outside the gene matches.

V is TRBV5-1 and J is TRBJ2-5; weak D call: TRBD2 (5 bases). Germline CDR1 SGHRS, CDR2 YFSETQ. The CDR3 covers 15 residues. Trimming removed 0 bases from V and 5 bases from J, with 14 bases in between. The CDR3 here is CASSLAVAHGETQYF. DNA for the CDR3: TGCGCCAGCAGCTTGGCAGTAGCGCACGGGGAGACCCAGTACTTC.

This clone came up once. The J gene is TRBJ1-2, the V gene TRBV28; possible D gene TRBD1, 6 bases. Germline loops: CDR1 MDHEN, CDR2 SYDVKM. Trimming took 2 bases from V and 6 from J, leaving 13 bases between them. This CDR3 is 14 amino acids long. CDR3 DNA: TGTGCCAGCAGTTTAGGAAGGACAGTTGATGGCTACACCTTC. As protein: CASSLGRTVDGYTF.

The V gene is TRBV2, the J gene TRBJ1-2; 8 bases are shared with TRBD1. The trim removed 2 bases at V and 8 bases at J, leaving 7 bases unmatched. Germline values: CDR1 SNHLY, CDR2 FYNNEI. The CDR3 totals 14 residues. The DNA of the CDR3 is TGTGCCAGCAGTGAAAGGACAGGGTTTAGGGGCTACACCTTC. It codes for CASSERTGFRGYTF.

The rearrangement links TRBV30 to TRBJ2-5, with TRBD1 as a possible D gene (5 bases). Trimming took 4 bases from V and 5 from J, leaving 17 bases between them. The CDR3 is 14 residues long. Germline V gene sequence: CDR1 GTSNPN, CDR2 SVGIG (reference sequence). The CDR3 loop reads CAWTTPGARETQYF. DNA for the CDR3: TGTGCCTGGACCACCCCTGGGGCAAGGGAGACCCAGTACTTC.

The chain carries TRBV19 and TRBJ1-1; D is undetermined. CDR1 and CDR2 (germline): LNHDA, SQIVND (reference sequence). V was shortened by 3 bases and J by 0 bases, with 20 bases between the two germline ends. This CDR3 is 18 amino acids long. The CDR3 loop is CASSMDRIVDAVNTEAFF. CDR3 nucleotides: TGTGCCAGTAGTATGGACCGGATAGTGGACGCCGTGAACACTGAAGCTTTCTTT.

This chain connects TRBV11-2 to TRBJ2-1; TRBD2 matches 9 bases. V lost 1 base to trimming and J lost 7 bases; unmatched junction nucleotides: 5. Germline CDR1 SGHAT, CDR2 FQNNGV. CDR3 length: 15 residues. CDR3: CASSLVAGVVNEQFF. The DNA for the CDR3 is TGTGCCAGCAGCTTAGTAGCGGGAGTAGTGAATGAGCAGTTCTTC.

The V call is TRBV10-3, the J call TRBJ2-7; 10 bases are shared with TRBD1. The CDR3 loop spans 14 amino acids. Germline trimming cut 2 bases from V and 4 bases from J; bases unmatched to any gene: 2. Germline V gene data show CDR1 as ENHRY and CDR2 as SYGVKD. For the CDR3, the DNA is TGTGCCATCAGTGAGGACAGGGGGCTTTACGAGCAGTACTTC. Its translation: CAISEDRGLYEQYF.

The rearrangement uses TRBV7-9 and TRBJ1-5, with D perhaps matching TRBD1 (6 bases). The germline CDR1 and CDR2 sequences are SEHNR and FQNEAQ (reference sequence). This CDR3 region has 15 residues. Trimming left V 8 bases short and J 5 bases short, with 19 bases between. DNA of the CDR3: TGTGCCAGCGGGCAAGGGGGAATTCCCGATCAGCCCCAGCATTTT. Its protein is CASGQGGIPDQPQHF.

The chain carries TRBV11-3 and TRBJ1-3; maybe TRBD1 (5 bases). Trimming pared 3 bases from V and 0 bases from J, leaving 15 bases between. The CDR3 has 17 amino acids. From germline, CDR1 is SGHNT and CDR2 YENEEA. CDR3 region: CASSFPPGPSSGNTIYF. The CDR3 DNA is TGTGCCAGCAGCTTCCCACCGGGACCGAGCTCTGGAAACACCATATATTTT.

The chain combines TRBV19 with TRBJ2-3; the D is unclear. The CDR3 totals 15 residues. Trimming cost V 4 bases and J 0 bases, with 11 bases left between them. Germline loops: CDR1 LNHDA, CDR2 SQIVND (reference sequence). CDR3 in DNA: TGTGCCAGTAGTACACCCATTGCTAGCACAGATACGCAGTATTTT. It codes for CASSTPIASTDTQYF.

The chain recombines TRBV15 with TRBJ2-7; 15 bases fit TRBD2. This CDR3 has 15 amino acids. The germline V gene encodes CDR1 LNHNV and CDR2 YYDKDF (reference sequence). J lost 4 bases, V lost 4 bases, and 2 bases had no gene match. The CDR3 sequence is CATSTGTSGRYEQYF. CDR3 nucleotides: TGTGCCACCAGCACCGGGACTAGCGGGAGGTACGAGCAGTACTTC.